A selection of T cell receptor beta chains follows, all from one sample in a study of CD8+ T cells in alopecia areata. Using immunoSEQ multiplex PCR, the repertoire was profiled, and TCRdb retains in-frame clones only, with some absent. The sample has 90,000 to 150,000 clones, 53% seen once. The sequences come from CD4+ T cells sorted from blood, collected at week 4, from a patient treated with tofacitinib. The receptors shown here come from a human donor with alopecia areata. The CDR3 runs from the conserved cysteine through the conserved F or W. The D gene is left open where the match is weak. Part of the rows lack a size; the others show once, few, many or a class for expanded clones.

>TRBD2|TRBV9|TRBJ2-4|few
CASSVAGLAGTEVQYF
TGTGCCAGCAGCGTAGCAGGACTAGCGGGGACTGAGGTTCAGTACTTC
>-|TRBV9|TRBJ1-2|-
CASSRDRNYGYTF
TGTGCCAGCAGTCGAGACAGAAACTATGGCTACACCTTC
>-|TRBV29-1|TRBJ1-1|few
CSVDQGSEAFF
TGCAGCGTTGACCAGGGTTCTGAAGCTTTCTTT
>-|TRBV7-8|TRBJ2-1|few
CASSRAYEQFF
TGTGCCAGCAGCCGGGCGTATGAGCAGTTCTTC
>-|TRBV29-1|TRBJ2-1|-
CSAIPNAYNEQFF
TGCAGCGCCATCCCCAACGCATACAATGAGCAGTTCTTC
>TRBD1|TRBV11-2|TRBJ1-2|-
CASSSGQGDYGYTF
TGTGCCAGCAGCTCAGGACAGGGAGACTATGGCTACACCTTC
>-|TRBV27|TRBJ1-5|once
CASRRVVDSNQPQHF
TGTGCCAGCAGGAGGGTCGTCGATAGCAATCAGCCCCAGCATTTT
>-|TRBV7-6|TRBJ1-1|-
CASSLVTRTPYGGMNTEAFF
TGTGCCAGCAGCTTAGTTACAAGGACCCCCTATGGGGGAATGAACACTGAAGCTTTCTTT
>-|TRBV28|TRBJ2-4|-
CASTSTGSRNF
TGTGCCAGCACCTCCACAGGGTCCCGAAACTTC
>-|TRBV20-1|TRBJ1-4|-
CSVGENEKLFF
TGCAGTGTCGGGGAGAATGAAAAACTGTTTTTT
>-|TRBV29-1|TRBJ1-3|-
CSVSGVYGNTIYF
TGCAGCGTTTCAGGGGTGTATGGAAACACCATATATTTT
>-|TRBV5-1|TRBJ1-5|few
CASSLAAGAFNQPQHF
TGCGCCAGCAGCTTGGCGGCAGGGGCGTTCAATCAGCCCCAGCATTTT
>-|TRBV14|TRBJ2-7|-
CASSPRHLPYEQYF
TGTGCCAGCAGCCCCCGCCACCTTCCCTACGAGCAGTACTTC
>TRBD1|TRBV27|TRBJ1-2|-
CASSSGQEVYGYTF
TGTGCCAGCAGTTCGGGACAGGAAGTGTATGGCTACACCTTC
>TRBD2|TRBV5-1|TRBJ2-3|-
CASSLGTSGTTDTQYF
TGCGCCAGCAGCTTGGGGACTAGCGGCACCACAGATACGCAGTATTTT
>TRBD2|TRBV30|TRBJ2-1|-
CAWSFGGTRNEQFF
TGTGCCTGGAGTTTCGGGGGGACCCGTAATGAGCAGTTCTTC
>-|TRBV18|TRBJ1-5|-
CASSPSGGWQPQHF
TGTGCCAGCTCACCATCAGGCGGATGGCAGCCCCAGCATTTT
>-|TRBV30|TRBJ2-7|once
CALETVTSYEQYF
TGTGCCTTGGAGACAGTAACCTCCTACGAGCAGTACTTC
>-|TRBV29-1|TRBJ1-6|once
CSGRQDYNSPLHF
TGCAGCGGACGACAGGATTATAATTCACCCCTCCACTTT
>-|TRBV19|TRBJ1-1|few
CASSIARSGEAFF
TGTGCCAGTAGTATAGCCCGGTCGGGTGAAGCTTTCTTT
>-|TRBV7-8|TRBJ2-5|-
CASSGGSFTETQYF
TGTGCCAGCAGCGGGGGCTCTTTTACAGAGACCCAGTACTTC
>-|TRBV10-1|TRBJ2-1|-
CASSEYPSNEQFF
TGCGCCAGCAGTGAGTACCCCTCCAATGAGCAGTTCTTC
>-|TRBV10-3|TRBJ1-1|-
CAISERVGDTEAFF
TGTGCCATCAGTGAGAGGGTCGGGGACACTGAAGCTTTCTTT
>TRBD2|TRBV29-1|TRBJ2-3|-
CSVASSGGPDTQYF
TGCAGCGTTGCGTCCAGCGGGGGGCCAGATACGCAGTATTTT
>TRBD2|TRBV7-9|TRBJ2-1|few
CASGASGGYNEQFF
TGTGCCAGCGGAGCTAGCGGGGGATACAATGAGCAGTTCTTC
>TRBD1|TRBV15|TRBJ1-2|-
CATSRDSARGSGYTF
TGTGCCACCAGCAGAGACTCGGCCAGGGGGTCCGGCTACACCTTC
>TRBD1|TRBV19|TRBJ2-7|-
CASSNRGNLYEQYF
TGTGCCAGTAGTAACAGGGGGAACCTCTACGAGCAGTACTTC
>-|TRBV5-4|TRBJ2-7|-
CASSHDRAYEQYF
TGTGCCAGCAGCCACGACCGGGCCTACGAGCAGTACTTC
>-|TRBV19|TRBJ1-1|few
CASIGRSYTEAFF
TGTGCCAGTATCGGCAGGAGTTATACTGAAGCTTTCTTT
>TRBD1|TRBV29-1|TRBJ2-2|few
CSVGTGSHTGELFF
TGCAGCGTTGGGACAGGGAGTCACACCGGGGAGCTGTTTTTT
>-|TRBV7-2|TRBJ2-7|few
CASSLARAGSYEQYF
TGTGCCAGCAGCTTAGCGCGGGCGGGGTCCTACGAGCAGTACTTC
>-|TRBV30|TRBJ2-1|many
CAWSAPGVPGKFF
TGTGCCTGGAGTGCTCCAGGGGTCCCCGGAAAGTTCTTC
>TRBD1|TRBV5-4|TRBJ2-5|medium-sized
CASSWGQEETQYF
TGTGCCAGCAGCTGGGGACAGGAGGAGACCCAGTACTTC
>-|TRBV18|TRBJ2-3|-
CASSPSQGPDTQYF
TGTGCCAGCTCACCATCTCAGGGGCCAGATACGCAGTATTTT
>TRBD2|TRBV10-1|TRBJ2-2|-
CASSVLASGREDLGELFF
TGCGCCAGCAGTGTATTGGCTAGCGGGAGGGAAGATCTCGGGGAGCTGTTTTTT
>-|TRBV15|TRBJ2-7|-
CATSRGRVYEQYF
TGTGCCACCAGCAGAGGCAGGGTCTACGAGCAGTACTTC
>-|TRBV25-1|TRBJ1-1|-
CASSDRTEAFF
TGTGCCAGCAGTGACCGTACTGAAGCTTTCTTT
>-|TRBV10-3|TRBJ2-7|-
CAISEGYEQYF
TGTGCCATCAGTGAGGGTTACGAGCAGTACTTC
>-|TRBV30|TRBJ1-2|-
CAWSVAGANYGYTF
TGTGCCTGGAGTGTGGCGGGGGCTAACTATGGCTACACCTTC
>TRBD1|TRBV4-1|TRBJ2-7|-
CASSQDKRTGAYEQYF
TGCGCCAGCAGCCAAGATAAGCGGACAGGGGCTTACGAGCAGTACTTC
>-|TRBV5-1|TRBJ1-1|-
CASSWNLNTEAFF
TGCGCCAGCAGCTGGAACTTGAACACTGAAGCTTTCTTT
>-|TRBV5-1|TRBJ1-2|-
CASSLVGGRSYGYTF
TGCGCCAGCAGCTTGGTTGGGGGGCGCAGCTATGGCTACACCTTC